A single sample is the source of the 17 T cell receptor beta chains below, sequenced in a study of blood T cell repertoires in COVID-19. Profiled with immunoSEQ multiplex PCR; TCRdb holds only in-frame clones, not every one. The table records hundreds of thousands of clones, 65% to 90% of them present only once. Sequencing was carried out using peripheral blood. The receptors were sampled from a woman between 50 and 59 years old with acute or convalescent COVID-19.

This clone was found once. The V and J genes are TRBV27 and TRBJ1-1; maybe TRBD1 (5 bases). Trimming removed 6 bases from V and 2 bases from J, with 13 bases in between. This CDR3 is 14 amino acids long. CDR1 and CDR2 (germline): MNHEY, SMNVEV (reference sequence). This CDR3 reads CASSQGTLNTEAFF. The CDR3, as DNA: TGTGCCAGCAGCCAGGGAACCCTAAACACTGAAGCTTTCTTT.

The chain carries TRBV6-6 and TRBJ1-6; 10 nucleotides match TRBD1. CDR1 and CDR2 from the germline V gene are MNHNY and SVGAGI (reference sequence). The CDR3 extends over 15 amino acids. After removal of 0 bases from V and 9 bases from J, the junction contained 2 bases not matched to a gene. The CDR3 loop is CASSYSWDRGSPLHF. The CDR3 DNA reads as TGTGCCAGCAGTTACTCGTGGGACAGGGGTTCACCCCTCCACTTT.

The chain carries TRBV7-9 and TRBJ1-1; D is undetermined. The germline gives CDR1 SEHNR, CDR2 FQNEAQ (reference sequence). The germline V and J ends were trimmed by 8 bases and 4 bases, with 11 bases remaining between them. The CDR3 spans 12 residues. The CDR3, as DNA: TGTGCCAGCTTGCGGGAGAGCACTGAAGCTTTCTTT. Its translation is CASLRESTEAFF.

This chain links TRBV19 with TRBJ1-5, with TRBD1 as a possible D gene (5 bases). CDR1 is LNHDA and CDR2 is SQIVND in the germline V gene (reference sequence). The CDR3 length is 13 residues. The V end was cut by 3 bases, the J end by 6 bases, with 9 bases between. As DNA, the CDR3 is TGTGCCAGTAGTATCTGGGGCGGTCAGCCCCAGCATTTT. Protein: CASSIWGGQPQHF.

V usage is TRBV6-1 and J usage is TRBJ2-2; 7 nucleotides align to TRBD1. The CDR3 loop spans 15 amino acids. V shed 3 bases and J 4 bases; nucleotides not matched to a gene: 5. CDR1 and CDR2 (germline): MNHNS, SASEGT. The CDR3 loop is CASSDGTALTGELFF. DNA for the CDR3: TGTGCCAGCAGTGACGGGACAGCCCTCACCGGGGAGCTGTTTTTT.

The chain employs TRBV12-3 or TRBV12-4 and TRBJ2-3; D ambiguous. CDR3 length equals 12 residues. Deletions cut 10 bases from V and 0 bases from J, with 8 bases between. The CDR3 region is CAMGASTDTQYF. CDR3 nucleotides: TGTGCCATGGGCGCAAGCACAGATACGCAGTATTTT.

This chain links TRBV10-1 with TRBJ1-4; 10 nucleotides agree with TRBD1. Germline-derived CDR1 and CDR2 are WNHNN and SYGVQD (reference sequence). J lost 6 bases, V lost 6 bases, and 4 bases had no gene match. The length of the CDR3 is 14 residues. The CDR3 DNA is TGCGCCAGCAGCCGGGACAGGGGAGATGAAAAACTGTTTTTT. Translation: CASSRDRGDEKLFF.

The V call is TRBV7-6, the J call TRBJ2-7; 9 bases map to TRBD2. This CDR3 spans 15 amino acids. J lost 2 bases, V lost 2 bases, and 4 bases had no gene match. Per germline, CDR1 SGHVS and CDR2 FNYEAQ. DNA of the CDR3: TGTGCCAGCAGCTTAAGCGGGGGGCTTGCCTACGAGCAGTACTTC. It codes for CASSLSGGLAYEQYF. Full variable domain (missing parts from reference TRBV7-6 and TRBJ2-7): GAGVSQSPRYKVTKRGQDVALRCDPISGHVSLYWYRQALGQGPEFLTYFNYEAQQDKSGLPNDRFSAERPEGSISTLTIQRTEQRDSAMYRCASSLSGGLAYEQYFGPGTRLTVT.

The V gene is TRBV29-1, the J gene TRBJ2-7; 7 bases map to TRBD2. The CDR3 length is 14 residues. Germline V gives CDR1 SQVTM, CDR2 ANQGSEA. V trimming: 4 bases; J trimming: 2 bases; junction bases outside the gene matches: 8. CDR3 DNA sequence: TGCAGCGTTGGGACGGACCGGGGGGCCTACGAGCAGTACTTC. Its protein is CSVGTDRGAYEQYF.

The chain joins TRBV9 to TRBJ2-2; TRBD2 agrees at 9 bases. Per the germline V gene, CDR1 is SGDLS and CDR2 is YYNGEE. This CDR3 comprises 16 residues. V was pared by 0 bases and J by 10 bases, with 10 bases of the junction left unmatched. CDR3 loop: CASSVARAGGLEELFF. The CDR3 DNA sequence: TGTGCCAGCAGCGTAGCACGGGCGGGGGGGCTTGAGGAGCTGTTTTTT.

The gene calls are TRBV5-1 and TRBJ1-1; no clear D. Germline CDR1 and CDR2: SGHRS and YFSETQ. V was clipped by 2 bases and J by 4 bases, with 6 bases between them. The CDR3 is 12 amino acids. The CDR3 DNA is TGCGCCAGCAGCTTTACGGGCACTGAAGCTTTCTTT. This gives the protein CASSFTGTEAFF.

Regarding this clone: Other DNA sequences of this sample code for an identical CDR3. The chain couples TRBV10-3 to TRBJ2-5; 10 nucleotides match TRBD1. There are 12 residues in the CDR3. CDR1 ENHRY and CDR2 SYGVKD come from the germline V gene. Trimming took 8 bases from V and 5 from J; bases not matched to a gene: 2. In DNA, the CDR3 is TGTGCCATCGGGACAGGGGTGGAGACCCAGTACTTC. This sequence encodes CAIGTGVETQYF.

The chain is built from TRBV6-6 and TRBJ2-7; 7 bases align to TRBD2. Trimming removed 6 bases from V and 6 bases from J; junction bases left unmatched: 2. CDR3 length: 11 amino acids. Germline V gene data show CDR1 as MNHNY and CDR2 as SVGAGI (reference sequence). The DNA for the CDR3 is TGTGCCAGCAGCCCGGGAGGCGAGCAGTACTTC. As protein: CASSPGGEQYF.

The CDR3 loop reads CASTPITGQSYEQYF. DNA of the CDR3: TGTGCCAGCACCCCGATAACAGGGCAATCCTACGAGCAGTACTTC. The chain combines TRBV7-9 with TRBJ2-7; weak D call: TRBD1 (6 bases). This CDR3 region has 15 residues. V lost 7 bases and J 1 base, leaving 17 bases between the germline ends. Germline V gives CDR1 SEHNR, CDR2 FQNEAQ (reference sequence).

The V call is TRBV19, the J call TRBJ2-1; 9 bases are shared with TRBD2. V dropped 4 bases and J dropped 9; count of bases not matched to a gene: 7. Germline V gene sequence: CDR1 LNHDA, CDR2 SQIVND (reference sequence). This CDR3 has 14 amino acids. Written as DNA, the CDR3 is TGTGCCAGTAGTAGGGGCGGGAGGGCCGGTGAGCAGTTCTTC. As protein: CASSRGGRAGEQFF.

The genes are TRBV9 and TRBJ1-4; a possible D gene is TRBD1 (6 bases). Trimming shortened V by 3 bases and J by 6 bases, and 21 bases separated the two germline ends. Germline CDR1 SGDLS, CDR2 YYNGEE. The length of the CDR3 is 17 residues. The CDR3 sequence is CASSESGQTVGYEKLFF. CDR3 coding DNA: TGTGCCAGCAGCGAAAGCGGACAGACCGTGGGGTATGAAAAACTGTTTTTT. The variable domain in full, completed from reference TRBV9 and TRBJ1-4, reads DSGVTQTPKHLITATGQRVTLRCSPRSGDLSVYWYQQSLDQGLQFLIQYYNGEERAKGNILERFSAQQFPDLHSELNLSSLELGDSALYFCASSESGQTVGYEKLFFGSGTQLSVL.

The rearrangement uses TRBV24-1 and TRBJ2-5; 7 bases map to TRBD1. The junction had 5 bases not matched to a gene; V was cut back by 9 bases and J by 2 bases. The CDR3 is 13 amino acids. From germline, CDR1 is KGHDR and CDR2 SFDVKD. Written as DNA, the CDR3 is TGTGCCACCGGGACAGAAAATCAAGAGACCCAGTACTTC. Encoded protein: CATGTENQETQYF.